This T cell receptor beta chain was sequenced in a study of Ad26.COV2.S vaccination and SARS-CoV-2 variants. Findings and caveats of the study: The analyses of TCR breadth and depth may have understated the size of total T cell responses.

Comment on this clone: Its antigen remains unknown.

The table came from immunoSEQ multiplex PCR; TCRdb's copy has only in-frame clones and leaves some out. The data show under 550,000 clones, with more than 75% seen just once and less than 4.5% held by the top ten. Treatment denoted: some 20 received Ad26.COV2.S at low or high dose, single or two shots; about 5 received placebo; per-sample allocation not given. All samples were drawn on day 63, counting from the first vaccine or placebo injection. Looked up from germline, CDR1 is LNHDA and CDR2 is SQIVND (reference sequence). The CDR3 runs 16 residues. V was pared by 10 bases and J by 5 bases, with 24 bases between.

This sequence joins TRBV19 and TRBJ1-3; D perhaps matches TRBD1 (5 bases). The TCR sequence derives from a person between 18 and 60 years old who received the Ad26.COV2.S COVID-19 vaccine or a placebo. This specimen consisted of peripheral blood, obtained in a trial of Ad26.COV2.S vaccine versus placebo. CDR3 residues: CATQLTRDRQRNTIYF. As DNA, the CDR3 is TGTGCCACGCAACTAACTCGGGACCGTCAAAGAAACACCATATATTTT.